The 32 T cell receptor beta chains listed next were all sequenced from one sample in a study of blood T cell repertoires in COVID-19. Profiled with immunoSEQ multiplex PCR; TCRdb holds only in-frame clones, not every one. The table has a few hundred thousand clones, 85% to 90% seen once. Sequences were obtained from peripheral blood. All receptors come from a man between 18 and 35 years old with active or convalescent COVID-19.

The CDR3 reads CASSARGTGLYEQYF. The CDR3 DNA follows: TGTGCCAGTAGTGCCCGCGGGACAGGGTTGTACGAGCAGTACTTC. The chain carries TRBV19 and TRBJ2-7, with 9 bases that match TRBD1. V shed 5 bases, J shed 4 bases, and the junction held 9 bases outside the gene matches. The CDR3 runs to 15 residues. From germline, CDR1 is LNHDA and CDR2 SQIVND (reference sequence).

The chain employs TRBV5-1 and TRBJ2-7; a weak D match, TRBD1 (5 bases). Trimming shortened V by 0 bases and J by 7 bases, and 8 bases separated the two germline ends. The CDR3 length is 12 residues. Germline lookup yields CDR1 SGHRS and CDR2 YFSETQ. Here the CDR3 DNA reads TGCGCCAGCAGCTTGGACAGGTTAGAGCAGTACTTC. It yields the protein CASSLDRLEQYF. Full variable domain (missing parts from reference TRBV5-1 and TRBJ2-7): KAGVTQTPRYLIKTRGQQVTLSCSPISGHRSVSWYQQTPGQGLQFLFEYFSETQRNKGNFPGRFSGRQFSNSRSEMNVSTLELGDSALYLCASSLDRLEQYFGPGTRLTVT.

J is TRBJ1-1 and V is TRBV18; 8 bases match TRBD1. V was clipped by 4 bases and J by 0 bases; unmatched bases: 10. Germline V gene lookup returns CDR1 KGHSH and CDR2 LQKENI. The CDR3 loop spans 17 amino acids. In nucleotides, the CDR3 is TGTGCCAGCTCACAACTCGGCGGGACAGGACTGAACACTGAAGCTTTCTTT. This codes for CASSQLGGTGLNTEAFF.

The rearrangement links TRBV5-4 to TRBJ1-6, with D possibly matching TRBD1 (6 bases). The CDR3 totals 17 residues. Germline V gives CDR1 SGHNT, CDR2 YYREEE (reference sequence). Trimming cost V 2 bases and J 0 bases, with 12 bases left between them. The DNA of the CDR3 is TGTGCCAGCAGCTTAAGGGGGACGGCCTCCTATAATTCACCCCTCCACTTT. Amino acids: CASSLRGTASYNSPLHF.

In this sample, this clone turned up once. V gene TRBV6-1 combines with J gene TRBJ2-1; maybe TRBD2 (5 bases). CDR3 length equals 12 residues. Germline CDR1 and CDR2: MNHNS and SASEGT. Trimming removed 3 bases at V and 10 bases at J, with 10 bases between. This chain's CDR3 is CASSDTGSEQFF. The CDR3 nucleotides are TGTGCCAGCAGTGACACGGGGTCGGAGCAGTTCTTC.

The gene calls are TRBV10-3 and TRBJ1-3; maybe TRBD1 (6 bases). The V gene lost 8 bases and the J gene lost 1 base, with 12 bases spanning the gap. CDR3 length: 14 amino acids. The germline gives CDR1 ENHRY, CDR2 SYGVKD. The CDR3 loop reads CAIGQPSSGNTIYF. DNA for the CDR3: TGTGCCATCGGACAGCCTTCTTCTGGAAACACCATATATTTT.

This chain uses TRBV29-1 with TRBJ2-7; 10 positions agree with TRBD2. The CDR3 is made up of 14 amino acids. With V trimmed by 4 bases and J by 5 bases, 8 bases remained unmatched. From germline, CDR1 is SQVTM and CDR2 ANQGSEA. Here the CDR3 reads CSVGPSGSINEQYF. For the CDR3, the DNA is TGCAGCGTTGGACCTAGCGGGAGCATCAACGAGCAGTACTTC.

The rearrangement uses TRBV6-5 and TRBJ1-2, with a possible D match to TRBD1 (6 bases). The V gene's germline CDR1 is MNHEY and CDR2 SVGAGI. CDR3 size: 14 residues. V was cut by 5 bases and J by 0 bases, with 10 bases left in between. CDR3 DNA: TGTGCCAGCAGTCTGGACAGAGCTAACTATGGCTACACCTTC. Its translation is CASSLDRANYGYTF.

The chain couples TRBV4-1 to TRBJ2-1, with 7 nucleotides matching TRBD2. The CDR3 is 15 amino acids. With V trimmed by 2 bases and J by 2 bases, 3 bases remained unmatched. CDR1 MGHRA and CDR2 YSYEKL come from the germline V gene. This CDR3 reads CASSQTGTTYNEQFF. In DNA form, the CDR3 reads TGCGCCAGCAGCCAAACCGGGACTACCTACAATGAGCAGTTCTTC.

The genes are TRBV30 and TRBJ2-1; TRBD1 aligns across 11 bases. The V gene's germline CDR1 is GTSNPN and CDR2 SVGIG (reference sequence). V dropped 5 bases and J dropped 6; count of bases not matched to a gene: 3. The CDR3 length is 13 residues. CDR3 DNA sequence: TGTGCCTGGGCCGGGACAGGGGGCAATGAGCAGTTCTTC. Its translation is CAWAGTGGNEQFF.

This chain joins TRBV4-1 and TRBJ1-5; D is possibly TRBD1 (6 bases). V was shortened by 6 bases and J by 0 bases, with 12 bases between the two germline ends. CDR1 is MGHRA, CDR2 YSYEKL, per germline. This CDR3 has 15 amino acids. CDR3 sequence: CASSFTGNSNQPQHF. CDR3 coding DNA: TGCGCCAGCAGTTTTACAGGGAATAGCAATCAGCCCCAGCATTTT.

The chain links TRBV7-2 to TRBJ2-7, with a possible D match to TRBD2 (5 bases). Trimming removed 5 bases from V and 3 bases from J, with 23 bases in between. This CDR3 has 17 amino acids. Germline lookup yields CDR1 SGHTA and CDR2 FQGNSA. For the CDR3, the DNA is TGTGCCAGCAGCCTCAGAAGCCGGACTGCTTATTACTACGAGCAGTACTTC. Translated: CASSLRSRTAYYYEQYF.

CDR3 in amino acids: CASSSPGTGGYTF. The CDR3 nucleotides are TGTGCCAGCAGCTCCCCCGGGACAGGGGGCTACACCTTC. V is TRBV6-6 and J is TRBJ1-2; 9 bases line up with TRBD1. Germline V lookup: CDR1 MNHNY, CDR2 SVGAGI (reference sequence). The CDR3 has 13 amino acids. V gave up 6 bases and J gave up 8 bases; unmatched junction bases: 7.

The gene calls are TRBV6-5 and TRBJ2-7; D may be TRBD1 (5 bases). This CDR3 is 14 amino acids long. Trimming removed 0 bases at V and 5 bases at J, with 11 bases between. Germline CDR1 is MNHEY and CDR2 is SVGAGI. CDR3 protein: CASSYSIQGHEQYF. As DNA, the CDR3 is TGTGCCAGCAGTTACTCGATCCAGGGTCACGAGCAGTACTTC.

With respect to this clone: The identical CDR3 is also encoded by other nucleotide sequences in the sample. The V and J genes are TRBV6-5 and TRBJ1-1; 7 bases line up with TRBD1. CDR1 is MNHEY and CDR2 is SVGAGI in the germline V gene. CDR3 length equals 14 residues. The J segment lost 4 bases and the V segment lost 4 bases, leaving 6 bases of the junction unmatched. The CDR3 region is CASSSTGVATEAFF. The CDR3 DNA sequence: TGTGCCAGCAGTTCTACAGGGGTTGCCACTGAAGCTTTCTTT.

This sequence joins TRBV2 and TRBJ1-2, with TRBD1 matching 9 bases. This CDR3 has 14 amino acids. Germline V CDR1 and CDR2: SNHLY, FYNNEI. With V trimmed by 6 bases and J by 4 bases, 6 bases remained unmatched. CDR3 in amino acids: CASSRTGVAYGYTF. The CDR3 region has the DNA TGTGCCAGCAGCCGGACAGGGGTTGCCTATGGCTACACCTTC.

Here the CDR3 reads CASSPAVRGEQFF. The CDR3 DNA reads as TGCGCCAGCAGCCCGGCGGTGCGGGGTGAGCAGTTCTTC. The chain couples TRBV4-1 to TRBJ2-1; D is perhaps TRBD2 (6 bases). The germline V gene encodes CDR1 MGHRA and CDR2 YSYEKL. The ends were cut back, 4 bases at V and 9 bases at J, with 13 bases in the middle. The CDR3 totals 13 residues.

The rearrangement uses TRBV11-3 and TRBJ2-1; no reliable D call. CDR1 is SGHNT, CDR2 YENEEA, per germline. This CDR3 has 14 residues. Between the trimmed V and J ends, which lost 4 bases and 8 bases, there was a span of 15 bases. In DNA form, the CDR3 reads TGTGCCAGCAGCTATACGGTACCGGTCGATGAGCAGTTCTTC. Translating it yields CASSYTVPVDEQFF.

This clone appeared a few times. The CDR3 sequence is CASSLQGARAGELFF. CDR3 sequence (DNA): TGTGCCAGCAGCTTACAGGGGGCGCGCGCCGGGGAGCTGTTTTTT. The V gene is TRBV7-2, the J gene TRBJ2-2; 8 bases line up with TRBD1. Looked up from germline, CDR1 is SGHTA and CDR2 is FQGNSA. This CDR3 is built from 15 residues. Germline trimming cut 2 bases from V and 6 bases from J; bases unmatched to any gene: 5.

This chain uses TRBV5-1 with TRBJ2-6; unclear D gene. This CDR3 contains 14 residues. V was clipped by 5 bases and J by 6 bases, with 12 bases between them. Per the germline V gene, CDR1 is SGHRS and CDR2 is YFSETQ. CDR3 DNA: TGCGCCAGCAGGGATCAGGCTGAGGCCAACGTCCTGACTTTC. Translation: CASRDQAEANVLTF.

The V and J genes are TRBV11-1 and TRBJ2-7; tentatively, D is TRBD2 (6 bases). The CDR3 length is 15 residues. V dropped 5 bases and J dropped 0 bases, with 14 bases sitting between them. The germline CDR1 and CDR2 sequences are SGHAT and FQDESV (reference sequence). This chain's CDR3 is CASSPNSGNSYEQYF. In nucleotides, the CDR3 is TGTGCCAGCAGCCCAAATAGCGGTAACTCCTACGAGCAGTACTTC.

For the CDR3, the DNA is TGTGCCAGCAGTTACTCCAGCGCGTCGTATGGCTACACCTTC. This codes for CASSYSSASYGYTF. The rearrangement links TRBV6-5 to TRBJ1-2; no reliable D call. This CDR3 region has 14 residues. The V gene lost 0 bases and the J gene lost 5 bases, with 10 bases spanning the gap. Germline CDR1 is MNHEY and CDR2 is SVGAGI.

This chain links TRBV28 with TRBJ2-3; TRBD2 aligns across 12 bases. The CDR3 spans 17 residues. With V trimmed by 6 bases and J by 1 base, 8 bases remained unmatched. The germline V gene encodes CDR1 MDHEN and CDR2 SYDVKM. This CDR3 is CASRLAGGLGGTDTQYF. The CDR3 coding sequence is TGTGCCAGCAGACTAGCGGGGGGTTTAGGCGGCACAGATACGCAGTATTTT.

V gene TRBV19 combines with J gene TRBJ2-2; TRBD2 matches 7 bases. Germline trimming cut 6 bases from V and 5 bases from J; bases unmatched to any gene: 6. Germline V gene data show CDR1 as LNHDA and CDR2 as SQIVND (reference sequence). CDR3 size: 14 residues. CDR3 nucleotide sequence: TGTGCCAGTAGCAATCAGCGGGGAACCGGGGAGCTGTTTTTT. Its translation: CASSNQRGTGELFF.

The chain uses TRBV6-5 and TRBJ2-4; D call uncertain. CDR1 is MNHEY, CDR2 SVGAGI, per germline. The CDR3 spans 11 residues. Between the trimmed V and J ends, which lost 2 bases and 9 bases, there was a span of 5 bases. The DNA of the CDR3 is TGTGCCAGCAGTTACGGCCTCATTCAGTACTTC. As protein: CASSYGLIQYF.

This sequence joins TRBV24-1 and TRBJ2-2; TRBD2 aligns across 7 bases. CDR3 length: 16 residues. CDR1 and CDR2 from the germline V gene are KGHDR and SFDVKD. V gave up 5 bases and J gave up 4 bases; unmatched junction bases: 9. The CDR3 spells CATSGSREFGTGELFF. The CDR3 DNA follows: TGTGCCACCAGTGGTTCGCGGGAGTTTGGCACCGGGGAGCTGTTTTTT.

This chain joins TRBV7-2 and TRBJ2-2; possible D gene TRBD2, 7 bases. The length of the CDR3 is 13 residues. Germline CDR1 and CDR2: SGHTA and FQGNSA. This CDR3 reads CASGTYQGGELFF. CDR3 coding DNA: TGTGCGAGCGGGACCTACCAGGGGGGGGAGCTGTTTTTT.

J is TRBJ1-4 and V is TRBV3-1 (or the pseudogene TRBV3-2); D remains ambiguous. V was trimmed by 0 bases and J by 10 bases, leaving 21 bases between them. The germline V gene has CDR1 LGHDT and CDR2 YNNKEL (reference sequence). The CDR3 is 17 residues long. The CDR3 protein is CASSQDRGDDMKGKLFF. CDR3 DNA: TGTGCCAGCAGCCAAGATCGGGGAGACGACATGAAGGGAAAACTGTTTTTT.

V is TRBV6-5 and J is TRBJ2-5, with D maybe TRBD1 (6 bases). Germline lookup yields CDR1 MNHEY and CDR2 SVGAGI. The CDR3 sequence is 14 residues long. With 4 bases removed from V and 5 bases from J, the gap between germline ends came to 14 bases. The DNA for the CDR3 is TGTGCCAGCAGTTTATGGGGGCGCCGGGAGACCCAGTACTTC. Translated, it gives CASSLWGRRETQYF.

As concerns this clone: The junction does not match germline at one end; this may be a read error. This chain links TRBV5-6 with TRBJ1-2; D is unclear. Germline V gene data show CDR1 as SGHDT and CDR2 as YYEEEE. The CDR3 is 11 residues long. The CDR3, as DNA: TGTGCCAGCAGGTTGGGAGCGGGCTACACCTTC. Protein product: CASRLGAGYTF.

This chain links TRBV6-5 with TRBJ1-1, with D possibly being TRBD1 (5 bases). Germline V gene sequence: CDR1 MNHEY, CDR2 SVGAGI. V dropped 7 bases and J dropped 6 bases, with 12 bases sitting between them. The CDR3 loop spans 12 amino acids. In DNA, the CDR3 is TGTGCCAGCACCCCGGGGGGACCTGAAGCTTTCTTT. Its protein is CASTPGGPEAFF.

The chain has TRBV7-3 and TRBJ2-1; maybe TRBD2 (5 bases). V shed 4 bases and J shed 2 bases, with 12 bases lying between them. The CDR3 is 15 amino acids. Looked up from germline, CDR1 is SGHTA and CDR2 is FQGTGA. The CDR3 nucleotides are TGTGCCAGCAGCTCTGGGAGCTCCCCCTACAATGAGCAGTTCTTC. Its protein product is CASSSGSSPYNEQFF.